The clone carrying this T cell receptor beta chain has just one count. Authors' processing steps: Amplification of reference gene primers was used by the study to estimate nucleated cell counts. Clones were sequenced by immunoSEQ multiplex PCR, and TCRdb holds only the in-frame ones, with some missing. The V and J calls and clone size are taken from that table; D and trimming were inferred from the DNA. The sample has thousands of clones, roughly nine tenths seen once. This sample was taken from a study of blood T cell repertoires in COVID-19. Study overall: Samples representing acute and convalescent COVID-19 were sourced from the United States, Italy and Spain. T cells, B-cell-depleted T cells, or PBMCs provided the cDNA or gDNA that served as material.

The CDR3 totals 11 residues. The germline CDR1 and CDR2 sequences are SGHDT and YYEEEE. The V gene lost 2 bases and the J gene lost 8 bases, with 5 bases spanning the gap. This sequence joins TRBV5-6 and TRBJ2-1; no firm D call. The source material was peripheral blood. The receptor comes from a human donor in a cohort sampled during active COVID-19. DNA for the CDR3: TGTGCCAGCAGCTTCACATATGAGCAGTTCTTC. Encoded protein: CASSFTYEQFF.